The 29 T cell receptor beta chains in this list originate from one sample, sequenced in a study of T cell responses to AZD1222 COVID-19 vaccine. Measured with immunoSEQ multiplex PCR; TCRdb has only the in-frame clones, and not every one. The top ten clones hold roughly 1.8% of a sample with around 220,000 clones, approximately 94% of them seen once. Sequences were derived from peripheral blood, sampled 28 days after the second dose of the MenACWY control vaccine. All receptors come from an adult who received the MenACWY meningococcal vaccine as a control.

The genes are TRBV28 and TRBJ1-2; 8 bases are a match to TRBD1. Germline V CDR1 and CDR2: MDHEN, SYDVKM. J lost 0 bases, V lost 1 base, and 16 bases had no gene match. This CDR3 contains 20 residues. This CDR3 is CASSLLQGAQGNPSNYGYTF. CDR3 coding DNA: TGTGCCAGCAGTTTATTGCAGGGGGCTCAAGGAAATCCCTCTAACTATGGCTACACCTTC.

The rearrangement links TRBV12-3 or TRBV12-4 to TRBJ1-5; D not certain. The V and J ends lost 8 bases and 2 bases respectively, with 10 bases between them. The CDR3 runs to 13 residues. This CDR3 reads CASHVDGNQPQHF. The DNA for the CDR3 is TGTGCCAGCCACGTTGATGGCAATCAGCCCCAGCATTTT.

A word on this clone: Within the sample, other DNA sequences also encode this same CDR3. The rearrangement joins TRBV6-5 to TRBJ1-1; weak D call: TRBD1 (5 bases). The germline V and J ends were trimmed by 2 bases and 4 bases, with 8 bases remaining between them. The CDR3 sequence is 13 residues long. Germline assignment: CDR1 MNHEY and CDR2 SVGAGI. The CDR3 protein is CASSYGGGTEAFF. As DNA, the CDR3 is TGTGCCAGCAGTTACGGGGGGGGCACTGAAGCTTTCTTT.

This clone was detected only once. The rearrangement uses TRBV5-4 and TRBJ1-4, with TRBD1 identical over 8 bases. The CDR3 length is 16 residues. Germline V CDR1 and CDR2: SGHNT, YYREEE (reference sequence). J lost 3 bases, V lost 3 bases, and 7 bases had no gene match. The CDR3 here is CASSSQGQAANEKLFF. CDR3 sequence (DNA): TGTGCCAGCAGCTCCCAGGGACAGGCAGCTAATGAAAAACTGTTTTTT.

V is TRBV24-1 and J is TRBJ1-2; D is undetermined. Germline CDR1 is KGHDR and CDR2 is SFDVKD. This CDR3 has 15 residues. Trimming cost V 4 bases and J 8 bases, with 19 bases left between them. This chain's CDR3 is CATSDMISGPDGYTF. The CDR3 DNA follows: TGTGCCACCAGTGACATGATCTCAGGTCCTGACGGCTACACCTTC.

The chain employs TRBV28 and TRBJ1-6; weak D call: TRBD1 (6 bases). Germline lookup yields CDR1 MDHEN and CDR2 SYDVKM. The V and J ends lost 4 bases and 8 bases respectively, with 15 bases between them. The CDR3 has 15 residues. DNA for the CDR3: TGTGCCAGCAGTTACTGGGGGCAAGGGGATTCACCCCTCCACTTT. Translated: CASSYWGQGDSPLHF.

The V gene is TRBV10-3, the J gene TRBJ2-7, with 7 bases identical to TRBD1. The ends lost 6 bases at V and 2 bases at J; junction bases unmatched: 7. The V gene's germline CDR1 is ENHRY and CDR2 SYGVKD. The CDR3 contains 14 residues. CDR3 sequence: CAISPKGTAYEQYF. CDR3 DNA: TGTGCCATCAGCCCTAAAGGGACAGCCTACGAGCAGTACTTC.

The chain couples TRBV4-3 to TRBJ1-2; D call uncertain. This CDR3 has 14 amino acids. V was clipped by 0 bases and J by 3 bases, with 8 bases between them. The germline V gene has CDR1 LGHNA and CDR2 YSLEER. CDR3 residues: CASSQEAQYYGYTF. CDR3 bases: TGCGCCAGCAGCCAAGAAGCACAGTACTATGGCTACACCTTC.

The chain employs TRBV18 and TRBJ1-1; D gene ambiguous. Germline V gene sequence: CDR1 KGHSH, CDR2 LQKENI. This CDR3 is built from 14 residues. V was shortened by 3 bases and J by 1 base, with 9 bases between the two germline ends. In nucleotides, the CDR3 is TGTGCCAGCTCACCCCGGGTCGGGAACACTGAAGCTTTCTTT. This gives the protein CASSPRVGNTEAFF.

The chain joins TRBV6-6 to TRBJ1-1; no reliable D call. The CDR3 has 13 amino acids. CDR1 is MNHNY and CDR2 is SVGAGI in the germline V gene (reference sequence). Trimming cost V 6 bases and J 3 bases, with 11 bases left between them. CDR3 loop: CASRFDVHTEAFF. The CDR3, as DNA: TGTGCCAGCAGGTTTGATGTCCACACTGAAGCTTTCTTT.

The CDR3 here is CASSPGPTNTEAFF. Written as DNA, the CDR3 is TGTGCCAGCAGCCCGGGACCGACGAACACTGAAGCTTTCTTT. The chain combines TRBV9 with TRBJ1-1, with D perhaps TRBD1 (5 bases). V dropped 4 bases and J dropped 1 base, with 11 bases sitting between them. In germline, CDR1 is SGDLS, CDR2 YYNGEE. The CDR3 loop spans 14 amino acids.

The chain uses TRBV18 and TRBJ2-7; D perhaps matches TRBD1 (6 bases). V lost 3 bases, J lost 3 bases, and 18 bases lay in between. The CDR3 length is 16 residues. The V gene's germline CDR1 is KGHSH and CDR2 LQKENI. Here the CDR3 reads CASSPQDGTPYYEQYF. For the CDR3, the DNA is TGTGCCAGCTCACCCCAAGACGGGACACCGTACTACGAGCAGTACTTC.

The chain combines TRBV12-3 or TRBV12-4 with TRBJ1-2; 7 bases are shared with TRBD1. The CDR3 loop spans 13 amino acids. V dropped 3 bases and J dropped 6; count of bases not matched to a gene: 4. The CDR3 sequence: CASSFGTDNGYTF. Written as DNA, the CDR3 is TGTGCCAGCAGTTTTGGGACAGACAATGGCTACACCTTC.

The V and J genes are TRBV28 and TRBJ1-1; 9 nucleotides align to TRBD1. This CDR3 spans 13 amino acids. The trim removed 6 bases at V and 4 bases at J, leaving 3 bases unmatched. CDR1 is MDHEN, CDR2 SYDVKM, per germline. CDR3: CASSSGQGTEAFF. CDR3 sequence (DNA): TGTGCCAGCAGCTCGGGACAGGGCACTGAAGCTTTCTTT.

The chain recombines TRBV28 with TRBJ1-2; D might be TRBD1 (5 bases). Trimming took 3 bases from V and 4 from J, leaving 18 bases between them. The CDR3 covers 16 residues. CDR1 and CDR2 (germline): MDHEN, SYDVKM. CDR3 protein: CASSFRQGGDFYGYTF. The CDR3 nucleotides are TGTGCCAGCAGTTTCCGGCAGGGAGGTGATTTCTATGGCTACACCTTC.

This clone was counted once. This chain joins TRBV2 and TRBJ2-1; TRBD2 agrees at 9 bases. The ends lost 7 bases at V and 4 bases at J; junction bases unmatched: 2. The CDR3 has 13 residues. The germline CDR1 and CDR2 sequences are SNHLY and FYNNEI. The CDR3 is CASTSGTYNEQFF. DNA for the CDR3: TGTGCCAGCACTAGCGGGACATACAATGAGCAGTTCTTC.

This clone appeared once. The genes are TRBV18 and TRBJ2-7, with a tentative D call TRBD1 (6 bases). Germline V lookup: CDR1 KGHSH, CDR2 LQKENI. This CDR3 is 16 amino acids long. Trimming shortened V by 3 bases and J by 6 bases, and 21 bases separated the two germline ends. This CDR3 reads CASSPPPGKGTFEQYF. In DNA, the CDR3 is TGTGCCAGCTCACCGCCCCCTGGCAAAGGGACATTCGAGCAGTACTTC.

V is TRBV19 and J is TRBJ2-1, with D perhaps TRBD2 (6 bases). The CDR3 runs to 13 residues. The germline V and J ends were trimmed by 9 bases and 0 bases, with 9 bases remaining between them. Germline assignment: CDR1 LNHDA and CDR2 SQIVND (reference sequence). The CDR3 loop reads CARDGSSYNEQFF. Written as DNA, the CDR3 is TGTGCCAGGGACGGGAGCTCCTACAATGAGCAGTTCTTC.

The V and J genes are TRBV10-3 and TRBJ2-7; D is unclear. The CDR3 has 14 residues. Per the germline V gene, CDR1 is ENHRY and CDR2 is SYGVKD. Trimming pared 0 bases from V and 0 bases from J, leaving 6 bases between. The CDR3 region is CAISESRSSYEQYF. In DNA form, the CDR3 reads TGTGCCATCAGTGAGTCCCGCTCCTCCTACGAGCAGTACTTC.

The chain carries TRBV5-1 and TRBJ1-1; TRBD1 is a possible D gene (6 bases). The CDR3 is 16 residues long. Germline V gives CDR1 SGHRS, CDR2 YFSETQ. V was clipped by 0 bases and J by 1 base, with 13 bases between them. CDR3 amino acids: CASSLGDTPPNTEAFF. The DNA for the CDR3 is TGCGCCAGCAGCTTGGGGGACACCCCGCCGAACACTGAAGCTTTCTTT.

The rearrangement joins TRBV2 to TRBJ2-1; perhaps TRBD2 as D (6 bases). Germline CDR1 is SNHLY and CDR2 is FYNNEI. The CDR3 is made up of 10 amino acids. The ends were cut back, 8 bases at V and 9 bases at J, with 8 bases in the middle. CDR3 in amino acids: CASRGFEQFF. The CDR3 DNA sequence: TGTGCCAGCCGGGGGTTTGAGCAGTTCTTC.

This clone appeared once. The chain combines TRBV28 with TRBJ1-5; D call uncertain. The CDR3 is 15 residues long. V was cut by 4 bases and J by 3 bases, with 13 bases left in between. CDR1 is MDHEN, CDR2 SYDVKM, per germline. CDR3 in DNA: TGTGCCAGCAGTTACCCCGGGCCACCCAATCAGCCCCAGCATTTT. Translated: CASSYPGPPNQPQHF.

CDR3 sequence reads: CASSLSYREYEQYF. DNA of the CDR3: TGTGCCAGCAGCTTATCCTACAGGGAATACGAGCAGTACTTC. The chain recombines TRBV7-2 with TRBJ2-7, with D possibly being TRBD1 (6 bases). Germline assignment: CDR1 SGHTA and CDR2 FQGNSA. This CDR3 region has 14 residues. V lost 2 bases, J lost 4 bases, and 12 bases lay in between. The entire variable domain, with the rest obtained from reference TRBV7-2 and TRBJ2-7, is as follows: GAGVSQSPSNKVTEKGKDVELRCDPISGHTALYWYRQSLGQGLEFLIYFQGNSAPDKSGLPSDRFSAERTGGSVSTLTIQRTQQEDSAVYLCASSLSYREYEQYFGPGTRLTVT.

This chain links TRBV7-9 with TRBJ1-1, with 7 bases matching TRBD1. The CDR3 totals 12 residues. Trimming at V came to 5 bases and at J to 4 bases, leaving 1 base not matched to a gene. Germline V gene lookup returns CDR1 SEHNR and CDR2 FQNEAQ (reference sequence). CDR3 sequence reads: CASSRGPTEAFF. Here the CDR3 DNA reads TGTGCCAGCAGCAGGGGGCCCACTGAAGCTTTCTTT.

The chain employs TRBV4-1 and TRBJ2-3; TRBD2 might be the D (5 bases). The V gene's germline CDR1 is MGHRA and CDR2 YSYEKL. The CDR3 is made up of 13 amino acids. V shed 1 base and J shed 7 bases, with 9 bases lying between them. The CDR3 region has the DNA TGCGCCAGCAGCCAAGTCCTCGGGAATACGCAGTATTTT. Its protein is CASSQVLGNTQYF.

This clone has more than one count but fewer than ten. The chain joins TRBV19 to TRBJ2-1; D perhaps matches TRBD2 (6 bases). With 1 base removed from V and 4 bases from J, the gap between germline ends came to 11 bases. Looked up from germline, CDR1 is LNHDA and CDR2 is SQIVND (reference sequence). The CDR3 is 15 residues long. The chain's CDR3 is CASSIAGEAYNEQFF. The DNA for the CDR3 is TGTGCCAGTAGTATAGCGGGGGAAGCTTACAATGAGCAGTTCTTC.

V is TRBV6-6 and J is TRBJ1-5; a possible D gene is TRBD1 (5 bases). The CDR3 totals 17 residues. V was cut by 5 bases and J by 3 bases, with 20 bases left in between. Germline V gene sequence: CDR1 MNHNY, CDR2 SVGAGI (reference sequence). The CDR3 sequence is CASSPRLWGEFNQPQHF. The CDR3 region has the DNA TGTGCCAGCAGTCCACGGCTTTGGGGGGAATTCAATCAGCCCCAGCATTTT.

V gene TRBV5-1 combines with J gene TRBJ1-1; possibly TRBD1 for D (5 bases). Trimming stripped 0 bases from V and 2 bases from J, with 11 bases between. Germline V gene sequence: CDR1 SGHRS, CDR2 YFSETQ. There are 15 residues in the CDR3. Written as DNA, the CDR3 is TGCGCCAGCAGCTTGGATTTACAGGTCAACACTGAAGCTTTCTTT. This translates into CASSLDLQVNTEAFF.

The chain employs TRBV5-6 and TRBJ2-2, with unresolved D. There are 16 residues in the CDR3. Trimming took 0 bases from V and 4 from J, leaving 13 bases between them. The germline CDR1 and CDR2 sequences are SGHDT and YYEEEE. The CDR3 sequence: CASSLEVRGATGELFF. CDR3 bases: TGTGCCAGCAGCTTGGAGGTGAGAGGAGCCACCGGGGAGCTGTTTTTT.